These 27 T cell receptor beta chains originate from one sample sequenced in a study of radiation and T cells in renal cell carcinoma (dated by TCRdb to 2020 to 2021). The library was prepared using the immunoSEQ multiplex PCR assay. What TCRdb holds here is the immuneACCESS table cut down to in-frame rearrangements. Part of the clones is not present; checked against another copy, under half of the missing clones reflect an unresolved V gene, and the others are unexplained. In this sample the table shows about 50,000 clones, around 83% of which occur a single time. Roughly 30% of the sample comes from the top ten. The time point label of this sample denotes: baseline pretreatment blood. The sample's treatment or condition label, in plain terms: 15 Gy SBRT to primary tumor, nephrectomy 4 weeks later. This specimen was blood, taken from a patient whose treatment included radiotherapy and nephrectomy. These TCRs come from a woman in her 70s with renal cell carcinoma.

The V gene is TRBV29-1, the J gene TRBJ1-5; D possibly corresponds to TRBD1 (5 bases). Trimming pared 4 bases from V and 0 bases from J, leaving 7 bases between. Germline CDR1 and CDR2: SQVTM and ANQGSEA. The CDR3 has 13 residues. The CDR3: CSVGGSSNQPQHF. The CDR3 nucleotides are TGCAGCGTTGGGGGGTCTAGCAATCAGCCCCAGCATTTT.

This chain uses TRBV7-3 with TRBJ1-1, with no clear D. This CDR3 spans 10 amino acids. CDR1 and CDR2 (germline): SGHTA, FQGTGA. Trimming stripped 3 bases from V and 7 bases from J, with 3 bases between. In DNA form, the CDR3 reads TGTGCCAGCAGCTTCCATGAAGCTTTCTTT. It encodes CASSFHEAFF.

The genes are TRBV7-2 and TRBJ2-1; D unresolved. Trimming stripped 5 bases from V and 2 bases from J, with 10 bases between. The length of the CDR3 is 14 residues. The germline gives CDR1 SGHTA, CDR2 FQGNSA. The CDR3 nucleotides read TGTGCCAGCAGCACCTCCCCCGCCTACAATGAGCAGTTCTTC. This sequence encodes CASSTSPAYNEQFF. The variable domain in full, completed from reference TRBV7-2 and TRBJ2-1, reads GAGVSQSPSNKVTEKGKDVELRCDPISGHTALYWYRQSLGQGLEFLIYFQGNSAPDKSGLPSDRFSAERTGGSVSTLTIQRTQQEDSAVYLCASSTSPAYNEQFFGPGTRLTVL.

The J gene is TRBJ2-7, the V gene TRBV30, with 10 bases aligning to TRBD1. Germline trimming cut 5 bases from V and 4 bases from J; bases unmatched to any gene: 8. There are 14 residues in the CDR3. Germline loops: CDR1 GTSNPN, CDR2 SVGIG (reference sequence). The CDR3 is CAWYPRTGGYEQYF. The CDR3 DNA reads as TGTGCCTGGTATCCCCGGACAGGGGGTTACGAGCAGTACTTC. Full variable domain (missing parts from reference TRBV30 and TRBJ2-7): SQTIHQWPATLVQPVGSPLSLECTVEGTSNPNLYWYRQAAGRGLQLLFYSVGIGQISSEVPQNLSASRPQDRQFILSSKKLLLSDSGFYLCAWYPRTGGYEQYFGPGTRLTVT.

The V gene is TRBV6-5, the J gene TRBJ2-5; TRBD1 or TRBD2 may be the D gene (5 bases each). The CDR3 runs 15 residues. V was trimmed by 6 bases and J by 1 base, leaving 15 bases between them. The germline V gene has CDR1 MNHEY and CDR2 SVGAGI. DNA of the CDR3: TGTGCCAGCAGGGATCTGGGACGGTCCCAAGAGACCCAGTACTTC. Translating it yields CASRDLGRSQETQYF.

This chain joins TRBV18 and TRBJ2-2; D gene uncertain. Germline V lookup: CDR1 KGHSH, CDR2 LQKENI. The CDR3 extends over 14 amino acids. V was shortened by 2 bases and J by 5 bases, with 9 bases between the two germline ends. CDR3 amino acids: CASSPSQMTGELFF. As DNA, the CDR3 is TGTGCCAGCTCACCATCTCAGATGACCGGGGAGCTGTTTTTT.

This chain uses TRBV5-1 with TRBJ2-3; 14 bases line up with TRBD2. Per the germline V gene, CDR1 is SGHRS and CDR2 is YFSETQ. The CDR3 runs to 19 residues. V was pared by 0 bases and J by 1 base, with 7 bases of the junction left unmatched. This CDR3 is CASSLDGSGLAGGTDTQYF. The CDR3 coding sequence is TGCGCCAGCAGCTTGGATGGGTCGGGACTAGCGGGGGGCACAGATACGCAGTATTTT.

This rearrangement joins TRBV13 to TRBJ1-2; 9 bases are shared with TRBD1. In germline, CDR1 is PRHDT, CDR2 FYEKMQ (reference sequence). This CDR3 spans 17 amino acids. V lost 4 bases, J lost 8 bases, and 17 bases stayed unmatched. CDR3 DNA sequence: TGTGCCAGCAGCTACACTCACCGGGACAGGGTTTTTAGAGGCTACACCTTC. This sequence encodes CASSYTHRDRVFRGYTF.

The J gene is TRBJ1-2, the V gene TRBV5-6; no definite D call. The CDR3 runs 12 residues. Looked up from germline, CDR1 is SGHDT and CDR2 is YYEEEE. With 1 base removed from V and 8 bases from J, the gap between germline ends came to 9 bases. CDR3 in amino acids: CASSLSLGGYTF. CDR3 sequence (DNA): TGTGCCAGCAGCTTGTCGCTGGGCGGCTACACCTTC.

The table lists this clone with a count of one. The chain uses TRBV4-3 and TRBJ1-3; D not resolved. Germline V gives CDR1 LGHNA, CDR2 YSLEER. V was clipped by 0 bases and J by 0 bases, with 6 bases between them. CDR3 length: 15 residues. DNA of the CDR3: TGCGCCAGCAGCCAAGAACAAGCCTCTGGAAACACCATATATTTT. Its protein is CASSQEQASGNTIYF.

The chain is built from TRBV7-7 and TRBJ2-7, with TRBD1 matching 8 bases. Germline V lookup: CDR1 SSHAT, CDR2 FNYEAQ (reference sequence). V lost 4 bases and J lost 5; bases outside the gene matches: 4. The CDR3 loop spans 13 amino acids. The chain's CDR3 is CASSSGQANEQYF. CDR3 sequence (DNA): TGTGCCAGCAGCTCGGGACAGGCCAACGAGCAGTACTTC.

The chain combines TRBV5-1 with TRBJ2-7; 14 bases line up with TRBD2. Trimming took 4 bases from V and 3 from J; bases not matched to a gene: 9. The CDR3 is 17 residues long. Per germline, CDR1 SGHRS and CDR2 YFSETQ. The CDR3 DNA reads as TGCGCCAGCAGCCTGGCTGTAGGGACTAGCGGGAGCTACGAGCAGTACTTC. As protein: CASSLAVGTSGSYEQYF.

This clone has only one observation. V and J are TRBV6-1 and TRBJ1-2, with a weak D call TRBD1 (5 bases). The V gene lost 2 bases and the J gene lost 7 bases, with 20 bases spanning the gap. The CDR3 is made up of 16 amino acids. Germline V CDR1 and CDR2: MNHNS, SASEGT. DNA of the CDR3: TGTGCCAGCAGTGAACTCCTACGACCGCCCGGGGGTGGCTACACCTTC. It yields the protein CASSELLRPPGGGYTF.

The chain carries TRBV6-1 and TRBJ1-5, with 9 bases identical to TRBD1. The CDR3 loop spans 16 amino acids. The germline CDR1 and CDR2 sequences are MNHNS and SASEGT. The J segment lost 0 bases and the V segment lost 4 bases, leaving 4 bases of the junction unmatched. The CDR3: CASSVGQGNSNQPQHF. The CDR3 coding sequence is TGTGCCAGCAGTGTAGGACAGGGGAATAGCAATCAGCCCCAGCATTTT.

The chain carries TRBV4-2 and TRBJ2-5; 13 bases are a match to TRBD2. The trim removed 4 bases at V and 1 base at J, leaving 3 bases unmatched. Germline-derived CDR1 and CDR2 are LGHNA and YNFKEQ. CDR3 length equals 16 residues. The CDR3 nucleotides are TGTGCCAGCAGCCTTCGGACTAGCGGGGGCCAAGAGACCCAGTACTTC. Amino acid sequence: CASSLRTSGGQETQYF.

V and J are TRBV4-1 and TRBJ2-7; 10 bases are shared with TRBD1. From germline, CDR1 is MGHRA and CDR2 YSYEKL. With 4 bases clipped from V and 2 bases from J, the junction kept 8 bases outside the gene matches. The CDR3 extends over 16 amino acids. CDR3 amino acids: CASSPERGTGAYEQYF. The CDR3 nucleotides read TGCGCCAGCAGCCCAGAAAGAGGGACAGGGGCCTACGAGCAGTACTTC.

J is TRBJ2-7 and V is TRBV5-1, with 7 bases identical to TRBD1. V dropped 4 bases and J dropped 7; count of bases not matched to a gene: 14. The CDR3 totals 15 residues. In germline, CDR1 is SGHRS, CDR2 YFSETQ. In DNA, the CDR3 is TGCGCCAGCAGCCCAACGCCGGGACAGCTCGAGGAGCAGTACTTC. Translating it yields CASSPTPGQLEEQYF.

This chain links TRBV4-1 with TRBJ2-1; 10 bases line up with TRBD2. The CDR3 has 17 residues. The ends lost 4 bases at V and 4 bases at J; junction bases unmatched: 10. Germline V gene sequence: CDR1 MGHRA, CDR2 YSYEKL. For the CDR3, the DNA is TGCGCCAGCAGCCCCAGGACTAGCGGACGCCTATACAATGAGCAGTTCTTC. This sequence encodes CASSPRTSGRLYNEQFF.

This chain joins TRBV4-1 and TRBJ1-2; D gene uncertain. Trimming cost V 3 bases and J 3 bases, with 8 bases left between them. Germline assignment: CDR1 MGHRA and CDR2 YSYEKL. The CDR3 is 13 residues long. The CDR3 here is CASSQVGYYGYTF. In nucleotides, the CDR3 is TGCGCCAGCAGCCAGGTGGGGTACTATGGCTACACCTTC.

The V and J genes are TRBV10-2 and TRBJ2-1; 10 bases map to TRBD1. Looked up from germline, CDR1 is WSHSY and CDR2 is SAAADI. V shed 6 bases and J 5 bases; nucleotides not matched to a gene: 7. The CDR3 length is 15 residues. The CDR3 loop reads CASRETGGADNEQFF. The CDR3 DNA is TGCGCCAGCAGAGAGACAGGGGGCGCGGACAATGAGCAGTTCTTC.

The chain is built from TRBV7-9 and TRBJ1-5, with 11 nucleotides matching TRBD1. This CDR3 is 15 amino acids long. Germline trimming cut 5 bases from V and 5 bases from J; bases unmatched to any gene: 5. CDR1 SEHNR and CDR2 FQNEAQ come from the germline V gene (reference sequence). In DNA, the CDR3 is TGTGCCAGCAGCGCCGGGACAGGGGGGGATCAGCCCCAGCATTTT. Its protein product is CASSAGTGGDQPQHF.

The gene calls are TRBV9 and TRBJ2-5; a possible D gene is TRBD2 (6 bases). CDR1 SGDLS and CDR2 YYNGEE come from the germline V gene. Trimming took off 4 bases at V and 5 bases at J, with 12 bases between the two ends. The CDR3 contains 13 residues. The CDR3 nucleotides read TGTGCCAGCAGCCTCGGAGGAGGGGAGACCCAGTACTTC. This translates into CASSLGGGETQYF. The whole variable domain, remainder taken from reference TRBV9 and TRBJ2-5, is DSGVTQTPKHLITATGQRVTLRCSPRSGDLSVYWYQQSLDQGLQFLIQYYNGEERAKGNILERFSAQQFPDLHSELNLSSLELGDSALYFCASSLGGGETQYFGPGTRLLVL.

This clone was recorded only once. CDR3 sequence reads: CASSPSTTGARGDTQYF. DNA for the CDR3: TGTGCCAGCAGCCCCTCAACGACGGGAGCGCGCGGAGATACGCAGTATTTT. The chain employs TRBV7-9 and TRBJ2-3; TRBD2 might be the D (6 bases). Trimming left V 5 bases short and J 5 bases short, with 23 bases between. The CDR3 is 17 residues long. The germline V gene encodes CDR1 SEHNR and CDR2 FQNEAQ (reference sequence).

The chain uses TRBV7-6 and TRBJ2-2, with 13 bases fitting TRBD2. V dropped 5 bases and J dropped 6; count of bases not matched to a gene: 6. The germline CDR1 and CDR2 sequences are SGHVS and FNYEAQ. This CDR3 comprises 16 residues. The CDR3 DNA is TGTGCCAGCAGCCCCCGGACTAGCGGGAGTTCCGGGGAGCTGTTTTTT. Translating gives CASSPRTSGSSGELFF.

The chain couples TRBV10-3 to TRBJ2-7; 10 bases align to TRBD2. Looked up from germline, CDR1 is ENHRY and CDR2 is SYGVKD. This CDR3 is 15 amino acids long. V lost 8 bases and J lost 5; bases outside the gene matches: 12. The CDR3 sequence: CAISDPSGSSHEQYF. The CDR3 nucleotides read TGTGCCATCTCTGACCCTAGCGGGAGTAGTCACGAGCAGTACTTC.

This chain uses TRBV30 with TRBJ1-1; 7 bases align to TRBD1. Germline V gene data show CDR1 as GTSNPN and CDR2 as SVGIG (reference sequence). V was clipped by 8 bases and J by 5 bases; unmatched bases: 5. The CDR3 totals 11 residues. The CDR3 loop reads CAARGGTEAFF. The CDR3 nucleotides are TGTGCCGCCAGGGGGGGGACTGAAGCTTTCTTT.

The chain carries TRBV6-4 and TRBJ1-1; 7 bases are shared with TRBD1. V was pared by 7 bases and J by 0 bases, with 8 bases of the junction left unmatched. The CDR3 loop spans 15 amino acids. Germline V gene sequence: CDR1 MRHNA, CDR2 SNTAGT. The CDR3 spells CASNTPDRVNTEAFF. The CDR3 bases are TGTGCCAGCAATACCCCCGACAGGGTGAACACTGAAGCTTTCTTT.